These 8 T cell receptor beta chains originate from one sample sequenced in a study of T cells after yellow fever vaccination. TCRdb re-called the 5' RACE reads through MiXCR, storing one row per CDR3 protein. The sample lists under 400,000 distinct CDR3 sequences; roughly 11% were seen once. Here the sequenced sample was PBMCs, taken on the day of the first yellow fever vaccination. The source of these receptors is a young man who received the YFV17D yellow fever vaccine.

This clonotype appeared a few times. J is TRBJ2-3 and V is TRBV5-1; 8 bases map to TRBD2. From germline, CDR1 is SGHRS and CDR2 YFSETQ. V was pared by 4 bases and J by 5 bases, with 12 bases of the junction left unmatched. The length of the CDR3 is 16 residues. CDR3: CASSPMDGGARDTQYF. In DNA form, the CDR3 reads TGCGCCAGCAGCCCGATGGACGGGGGGGCAAGAGATACGCAGTATTTT.

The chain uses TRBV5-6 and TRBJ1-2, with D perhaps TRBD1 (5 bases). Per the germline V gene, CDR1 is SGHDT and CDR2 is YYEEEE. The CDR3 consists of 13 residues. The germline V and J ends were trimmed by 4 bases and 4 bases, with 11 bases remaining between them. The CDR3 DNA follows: TGTGCCAGCAGCAGAGGGGAGGGCTATGGCTACACCTTC. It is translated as CASSRGEGYGYTF.

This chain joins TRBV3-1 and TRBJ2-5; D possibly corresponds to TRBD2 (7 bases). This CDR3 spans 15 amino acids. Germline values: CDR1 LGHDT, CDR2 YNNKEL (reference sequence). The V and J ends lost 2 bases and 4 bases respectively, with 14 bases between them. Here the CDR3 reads CASSQQRGAVETQYF. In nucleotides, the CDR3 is TGTGCCAGCAGCCAACAACGGGGGGCGGTAGAGACCCAGTACTTC.

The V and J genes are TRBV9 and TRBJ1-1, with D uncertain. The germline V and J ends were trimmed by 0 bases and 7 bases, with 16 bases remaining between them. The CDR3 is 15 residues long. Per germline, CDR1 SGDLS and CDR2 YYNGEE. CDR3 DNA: TGTGCCAGCAGCGTAGTGGCATCGGTCGCCGGTGAAGCTTTCTTT. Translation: CASSVVASVAGEAFF.

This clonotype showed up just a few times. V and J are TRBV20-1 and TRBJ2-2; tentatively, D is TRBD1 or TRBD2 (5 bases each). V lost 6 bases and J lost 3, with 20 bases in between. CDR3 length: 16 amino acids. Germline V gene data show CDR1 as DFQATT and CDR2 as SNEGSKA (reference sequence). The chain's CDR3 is CSALEAGRYDTGELFF. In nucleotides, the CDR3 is TGCAGTGCCCTAGAGGCAGGGAGATATGACACCGGGGAGCTGTTTTTT.

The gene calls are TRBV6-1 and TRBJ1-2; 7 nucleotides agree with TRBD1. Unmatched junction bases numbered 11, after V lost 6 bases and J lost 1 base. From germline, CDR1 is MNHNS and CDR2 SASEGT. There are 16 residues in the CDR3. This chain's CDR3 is CASSRGPGQLNYGYTF. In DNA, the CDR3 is TGTGCCAGCAGCCGTGGACCGGGACAGCTTAACTATGGCTACACCTTC.

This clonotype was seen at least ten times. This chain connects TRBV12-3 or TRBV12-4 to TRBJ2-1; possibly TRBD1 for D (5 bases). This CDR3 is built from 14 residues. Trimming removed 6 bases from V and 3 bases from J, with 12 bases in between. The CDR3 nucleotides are TGTGCCAGCAGATCGGACACGGACTACAATGAGCAGTTCTTC. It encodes CASRSDTDYNEQFF.

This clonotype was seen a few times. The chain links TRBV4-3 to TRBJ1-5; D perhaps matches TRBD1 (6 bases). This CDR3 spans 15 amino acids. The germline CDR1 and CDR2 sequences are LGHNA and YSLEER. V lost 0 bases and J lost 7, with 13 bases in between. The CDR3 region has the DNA TGCGCCAGCAGCCAAGATCGGGGGCTAGAGCAGCCCCAGCATTTT. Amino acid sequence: CASSQDRGLEQPQHF.